The sequence of this TCR beta chain was determined in a study of shared clonotypes between healthy human individuals. Study results and limitations: Tissues were not sampled, only blood, and their repertoires likely differ.

Germline V gene lookup returns CDR1 SGHRS and CDR2 YFSETQ. The CDR3 is 13 amino acids. The trim removed 5 bases at V and 8 bases at J, leaving 8 bases unmatched. A word on this clone: What it recognizes is unknown.

Replicate PCRs from sorted subsets contained roughly 220 ng DNA, which is roughly 30,000 T cell genomes. Libraries were prepared by immunoSEQ multiplex PCR; TCRdb keeps only in-frame clonotypes and omits some of them. Here the sample spans roughly 2.4 million clones, around 95% being singletons. CD4+ cells underwent separation, giving CD45RA+ naive and CD45RA-negative memory subsets. This TCR derives from a man younger than 30 in good health. What was sequenced was naive CD4+ T cells sorted from blood. Documented subset: CD45RA+ positively selected. The chain recombines TRBV5-1 with TRBJ1-2, with 8 bases lining up with TRBD1. CDR3 region: CASSQTGDVGYTF. The CDR3 nucleotides read TGCGCCAGCAGTCAGACAGGGGACGTAGGCTACACCTTC. Using reference TRBV5-1 and TRBJ1-2 for the parts outside the CDR3, the full variable domain is KAGVTQTPRYLIKTRGQQVTLSCSPISGHRSVSWYQQTPGQGLQFLFEYFSETQRNKGNFPGRFSGRQFSNSRSEMNVSTLELGDSALYLCASSQTGDVGYTFGSGTRLTVV.